These 12 T cell receptor beta chains were all obtained from the same sample, sequenced in a study of human T cells and chemical hapten exposure. Time point of the sample: patch test 3, about 24 weeks after DPC sensitization. The sample's treatment: therapeutic diphenylcyclopropenone sensitization with weekly scalp DPC. TCRdb redid the calling of the RACE reads with MiXCR, one entry per CDR3 protein. The sample consists of 25,000 to 35,000 distinct CDR3 sequences, more than 5% of them appearing once. The input for sequencing was whole blood, taken in connection with sensitization to the hapten diphenylcyclopropenone (DPC). These receptors were collected from a young man with alopecia areata. Some clones in this sample may be carry-over from other donors' samples.

This clonotype occurred many times. The chain employs TRBV3-1 and TRBJ2-2; a possible D gene is TRBD2 (6 bases). Germline CDR1 reads LGHDT; CDR2 reads YNNKEL (reference sequence). V was shortened by 1 base and J by 7 bases, with 13 bases between the two germline ends. This CDR3 contains 15 residues. CDR3 sequence (DNA): TGTGCCAGCAGCCAAGTGCCGGGGGACGGCGGGGAGCTGTTTTTT. Residues: CASSQVPGDGGELFF.

About this clonotype itself: Since a much larger clone is just one base distant, this may be a read error. V is TRBV5-1 and J is TRBJ1-1, with no clear D. This CDR3 spans 11 amino acids. Germline CDR1 SGHRS, CDR2 YFSETQ. CDR3 loop: CVSSDATEAFF. The CDR3 DNA sequence: TGCGTCAGCAGCGACGCCACTGAAGCTTTCTTT.

In its sample, this clonotype was seen many times. The chain uses TRBV12-3 or TRBV12-4 and TRBJ1-1; D not certain. V was clipped by 5 bases and J by 4 bases, with 14 bases between them. The CDR3 loop spans 14 amino acids. The CDR3 DNA is TGTGCCAGCAGTCCGACACTGGGGAGCACTGAAGCTTTCTTT. Translating it yields CASSPTLGSTEAFF.

In this sample, this clonotype turned up many times. The chain links TRBV30 to TRBJ2-1; 13 nucleotides align to TRBD2. Germline V CDR1 and CDR2: GTSNPN, SVGIG (reference sequence). The CDR3 runs 17 residues. V shed 2 bases and J 6 bases; nucleotides not matched to a gene: 10. CDR3 amino acids: CAWSPLRTSGGINEQFF. The CDR3 DNA sequence: TGTGCCTGGAGTCCTCTTCGGACTAGCGGGGGAATCAATGAGCAGTTCTTC.

There are many counts of this clonotype. CDR3 amino acids: CASSLKLDTLTLFF. The CDR3 DNA reads TGTGCCAGCAGCTTAAAGCTCGACACTTTAACCCTGTTTTTT. The chain couples TRBV7-2 to TRBJ1-4; D is undetermined. The CDR3 consists of 14 residues. V gave up 2 bases and J gave up 14 bases, with 18 bases separating them. The germline gives CDR1 SGHTA, CDR2 FQGNSA.

This clonotype showed up many times. V is TRBV27 and J is TRBJ2-1, with D maybe TRBD2 (5 bases). The CDR3 is made up of 13 amino acids. The germline CDR1 and CDR2 sequences are MNHEY and SMNVEV (reference sequence). Trimming stripped 5 bases from V and 10 bases from J, with 15 bases between. The CDR3 reads CASSSSAWIEQFF. The CDR3 nucleotides are TGTGCCAGCAGTAGTAGCGCGTGGATCGAGCAGTTCTTC.

This clonotype was counted at least ten times. The rearrangement joins TRBV9 to TRBJ2-5, with 7 bases aligning to TRBD2. This CDR3 spans 15 amino acids. Germline CDR1 and CDR2: SGDLS and YYNGEE. Trimming removed 3 bases from V and 3 bases from J; junction bases left unmatched: 8. The CDR3 DNA follows: TGTGCCAGCAGCGCTGCCGGGACTACCAAAGAGACCCAGTACTTC. Translated: CASSAAGTTKETQYF.

At least ten counts were recorded for this clonotype. The V and J genes are TRBV2 and TRBJ2-7, with TRBD1 identical over 7 bases. This CDR3 is 14 amino acids long. Trimming cost V 6 bases and J 6 bases; bases outside gene matches: 11. The germline V gene encodes CDR1 SNHLY and CDR2 FYNNEI. The CDR3, as DNA: TGTGCCAGCAGGCCCACAGGGGCCCAGTCCGAGCAGTACTTC. This translates into CASRPTGAQSEQYF.

This clonotype was observed at least ten times. This chain uses TRBV18 with TRBJ2-3; tentative D call: TRBD1 (5 bases). V lost 4 bases and J lost 2, with 22 bases in between. CDR1 and CDR2 from the germline V gene are KGHSH and LQKENI. CDR3 length: 18 residues. CDR3 sequence: CASSLPIRGNAPTDTQYF. DNA for the CDR3: TGTGCCAGCTCACTCCCAATTAGGGGAAACGCCCCCACAGATACGCAGTATTTT.

There are many counts of this clonotype. This rearrangement joins TRBV12-3 or TRBV12-4 to TRBJ1-2; a possible D gene is TRBD1 (6 bases). The CDR3 has 14 amino acids. The V end was cut by 6 bases, the J end by 4 bases, with 15 bases between. The CDR3, as DNA: TGTGCCAGCAGCCTCGGCAGGGGTCTCTATGGCTACACCTTC. Amino acids: CASSLGRGLYGYTF.

This clonotype occurred a few times. The chain joins TRBV5-1 to TRBJ2-5, with TRBD2 as a possible D gene (5 bases). The CDR3 covers 14 residues. V lost 2 bases to trimming and J lost 5 bases, with 13 bases between them. Germline V gene sequence: CDR1 SGHRS, CDR2 YFSETQ. DNA for the CDR3: TGCGCCAGCAGCTTTGTCAGCGGAGATGAGACCCAGTACTTC. Translation gives CASSFVSGDETQYF.

This clonotype was seen repeatedly, ten times or more. The V and J genes are TRBV19 and TRBJ1-4; 7 nucleotides align to TRBD1. Germline CDR1 is LNHDA and CDR2 is SQIVND (reference sequence). Trimming cost V 5 bases and J 3 bases; bases outside gene matches: 24. The CDR3 length is 21 residues. DNA of the CDR3: TGTGCCAGTAGTCTCCCGGACAGGAGGGGAGCTAATGAAGGAGCTAATGAAAAACTGTTTTTT. Protein sequence: CASSLPDRRGANEGANEKLFF.